Described below is a single T cell receptor beta chain sequence and its context. TCRdb keeps only in-frame clones here, not all; method: immunoSEQ multiplex PCR. The top ten hold about 4.7% of the sample, which has around 41,000 clones, roughly 80% seen once. This entry is derived from a study of immune evolution from preneoplasia to lung adenocarcinoma. With V trimmed by 2 bases and J by 3 bases, 2 bases remained unmatched. This CDR3 has 14 amino acids. Germline V CDR1 and CDR2: SEHNR, FQNEAQ (reference sequence). The sequence derives from a person aged 55 to 69 with lung adenocarcinoma. The V and J genes are TRBV7-9 and TRBJ2-3; TRBD2 matches at 7 bases. Specimen: FFPE invasive lung adenocarcinoma tissue. As DNA, the CDR3 is TGTGCCAGCAGCTTAACGGGAGGAACAGATACGCAGTATTTT. It encodes CASSLTGGTDTQYF.